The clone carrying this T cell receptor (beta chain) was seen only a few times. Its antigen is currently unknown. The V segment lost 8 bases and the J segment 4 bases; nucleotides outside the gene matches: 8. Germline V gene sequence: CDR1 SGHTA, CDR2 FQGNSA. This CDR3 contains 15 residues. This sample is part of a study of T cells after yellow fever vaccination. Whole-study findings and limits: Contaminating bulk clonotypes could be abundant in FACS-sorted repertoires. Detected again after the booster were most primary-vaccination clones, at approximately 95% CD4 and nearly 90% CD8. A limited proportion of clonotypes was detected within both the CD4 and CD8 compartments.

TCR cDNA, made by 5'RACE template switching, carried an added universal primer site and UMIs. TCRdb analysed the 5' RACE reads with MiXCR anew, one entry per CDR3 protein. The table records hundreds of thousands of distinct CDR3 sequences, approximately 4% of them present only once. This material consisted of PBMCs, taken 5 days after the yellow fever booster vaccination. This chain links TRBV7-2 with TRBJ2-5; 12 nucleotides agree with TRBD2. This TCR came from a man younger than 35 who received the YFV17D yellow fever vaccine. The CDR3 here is CASGGLAGFRETQYF. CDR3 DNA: TGTGCCAGCGGTGGACTAGCGGGGTTTCGAGAGACCCAGTACTTC.